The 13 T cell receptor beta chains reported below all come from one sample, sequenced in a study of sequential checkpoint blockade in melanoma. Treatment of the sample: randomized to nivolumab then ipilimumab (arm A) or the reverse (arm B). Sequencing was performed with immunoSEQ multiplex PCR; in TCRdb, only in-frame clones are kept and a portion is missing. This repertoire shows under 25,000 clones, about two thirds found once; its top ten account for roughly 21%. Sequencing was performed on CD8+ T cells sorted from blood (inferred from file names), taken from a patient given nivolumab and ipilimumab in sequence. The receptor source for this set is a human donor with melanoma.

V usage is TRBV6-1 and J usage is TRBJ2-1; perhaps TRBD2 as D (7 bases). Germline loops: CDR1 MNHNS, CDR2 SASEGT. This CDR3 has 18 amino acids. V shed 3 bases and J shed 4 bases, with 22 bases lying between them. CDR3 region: CASSERHLGGGQYNEQFF. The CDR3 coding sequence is TGTGCCAGCAGTGAGAGACATCTTGGGGGGGGGCAGTACAATGAGCAGTTCTTC.

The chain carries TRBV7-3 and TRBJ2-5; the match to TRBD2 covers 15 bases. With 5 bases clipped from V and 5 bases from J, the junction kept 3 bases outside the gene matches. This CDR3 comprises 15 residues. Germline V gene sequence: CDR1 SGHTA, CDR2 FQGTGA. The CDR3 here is CASSPGTSGGETQYF. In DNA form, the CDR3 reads TGTGCCAGCAGCCCAGGGACTAGCGGGGGGGAGACCCAGTACTTC. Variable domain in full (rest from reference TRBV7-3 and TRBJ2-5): GAGVSQTPSNKVTEKGKYVELRCDPISGHTALYWYRQSLGQGPEFLIYFQGTGAADDSGLPNDRFFAVRPEGSVSTLKIQRTERGDSAVYLCASSPGTSGGETQYFGPGTRLLVL.

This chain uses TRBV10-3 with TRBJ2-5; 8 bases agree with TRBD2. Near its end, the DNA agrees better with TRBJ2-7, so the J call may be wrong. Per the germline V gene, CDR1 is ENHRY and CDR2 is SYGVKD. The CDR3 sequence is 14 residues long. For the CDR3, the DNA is TGTGCCATCAGCCCGGGACTAGGCCCTGACGAGCAGTACTTC. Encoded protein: CAISPGLGPDEQYF.

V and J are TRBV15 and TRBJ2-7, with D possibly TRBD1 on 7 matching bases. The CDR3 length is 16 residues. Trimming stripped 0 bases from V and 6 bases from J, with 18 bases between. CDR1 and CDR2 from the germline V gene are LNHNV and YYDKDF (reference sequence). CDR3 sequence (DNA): TGTGCCACCAGCAGAGATCTCGCAGGGGGGCAGTTCGAGCAGTACTTC. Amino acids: CATSRDLAGGQFEQYF.

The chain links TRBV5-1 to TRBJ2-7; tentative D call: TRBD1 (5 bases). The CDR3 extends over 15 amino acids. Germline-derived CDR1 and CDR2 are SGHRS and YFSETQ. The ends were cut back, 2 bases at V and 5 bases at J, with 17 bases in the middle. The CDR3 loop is CASSLRQPSWDEQYF. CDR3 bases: TGCGCCAGCAGCTTAAGACAGCCCAGTTGGGACGAGCAGTACTTC.

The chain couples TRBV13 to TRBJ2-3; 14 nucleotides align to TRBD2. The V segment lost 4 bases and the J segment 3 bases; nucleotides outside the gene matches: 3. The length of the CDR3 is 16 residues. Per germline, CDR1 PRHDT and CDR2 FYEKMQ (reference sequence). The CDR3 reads CASSSGLAGGTDTQYF. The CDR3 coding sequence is TGTGCCAGCAGCTCCGGACTAGCGGGAGGAACAGATACGCAGTATTTT.

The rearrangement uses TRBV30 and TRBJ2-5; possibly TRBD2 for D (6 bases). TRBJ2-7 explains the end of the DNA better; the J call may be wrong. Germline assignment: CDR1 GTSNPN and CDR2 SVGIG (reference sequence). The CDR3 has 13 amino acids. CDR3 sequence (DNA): TGTGCCTGGAGTTGGGGGGTCAGCTACGAGCAGTACTTC. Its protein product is CAWSWGVSYEQYF.

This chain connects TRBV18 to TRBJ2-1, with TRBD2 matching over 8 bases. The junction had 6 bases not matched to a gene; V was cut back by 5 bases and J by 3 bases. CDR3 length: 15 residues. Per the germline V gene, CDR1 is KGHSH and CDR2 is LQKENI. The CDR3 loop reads CASSSTSGLYNEQFF. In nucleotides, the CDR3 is TGTGCCAGCTCATCCACTAGCGGCCTCTACAATGAGCAGTTCTTC. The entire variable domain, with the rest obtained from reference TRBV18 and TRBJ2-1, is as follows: NAGVMQNPRHLVRRRGQEARLRCSPMKGHSHVYWYRQLPEEGLKFMVYLQKENIIDESGMPKERFSAEFPKEGPSILRIQQVVRGDSAAYFCASSSTSGLYNEQFFGPGTRLTVL.

The CDR3 DNA sequence: TGTGCCAGCAGCCGGACAGGGTACAGCAATCAGCCCCAGCATTTT. It translates to CASSRTGYSNQPQHF. The V call is TRBV5-5, the J call TRBJ1-5; 8 bases match TRBD1. CDR3 size: 15 residues. V trimming: 4 bases; J trimming: 1 base; junction bases outside the gene matches: 4. Germline-derived CDR1 and CDR2 are SGHKS and YYEKEE (reference sequence). The variable domain in full, with the rest retrieved from reference TRBV5-5 and TRBJ1-5, is DAGVTQSPTHLIKTRGQQVTLRCSPISGHKSVSWYQQVLGQGPQFIFQYYEKEERGRGNFPDRFSARQFPNYSSELNVNALLLGDSALYLCASSRTGYSNQPQHFGDGTRLSIL.

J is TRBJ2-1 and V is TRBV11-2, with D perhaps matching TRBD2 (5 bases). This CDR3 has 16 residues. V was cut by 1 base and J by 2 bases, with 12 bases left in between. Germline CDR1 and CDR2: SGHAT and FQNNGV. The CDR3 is CASSLATTTTYNEQFF. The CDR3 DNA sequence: TGTGCCAGCAGCTTAGCGACTACCACCACCTACAATGAGCAGTTCTTC.

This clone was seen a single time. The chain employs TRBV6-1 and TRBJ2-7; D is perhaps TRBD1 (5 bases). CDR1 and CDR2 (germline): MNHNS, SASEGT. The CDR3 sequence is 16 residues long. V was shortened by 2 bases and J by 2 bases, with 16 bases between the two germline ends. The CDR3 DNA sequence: TGTGCCAGCAGTGAATTTTCGGTAGGGGCTGCCTACGAGCAGTACTTC. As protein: CASSEFSVGAAYEQYF.

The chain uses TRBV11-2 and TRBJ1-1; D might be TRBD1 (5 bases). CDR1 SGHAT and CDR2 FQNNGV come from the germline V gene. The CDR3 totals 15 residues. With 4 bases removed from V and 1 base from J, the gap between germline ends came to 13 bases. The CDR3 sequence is CASSWVGQRNTEAFF. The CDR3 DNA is TGTGCCAGCAGCTGGGTGGGGCAGAGGAACACTGAAGCTTTCTTT.

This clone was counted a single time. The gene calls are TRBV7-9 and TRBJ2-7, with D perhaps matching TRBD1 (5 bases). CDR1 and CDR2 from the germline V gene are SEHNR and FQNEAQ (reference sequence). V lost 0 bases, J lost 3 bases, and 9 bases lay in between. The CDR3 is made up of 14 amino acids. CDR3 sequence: CASSLAGQGYEQYF. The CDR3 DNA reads TGTGCCAGCAGCTTAGCGGGGCAGGGCTACGAGCAGTACTTC.